These T cell receptor beta chains were read from a single sample in a study of post-analysis software for immune sequencing data. TCRdb independently ran MiXCR on the PCR reads; one entry per CDR3 protein. The sample consists of 700,000 to 900,000 distinct CDR3 sequences, about 45% of them appearing once. The sample was blood. The receptors were gathered from a girl between 5 and 17 years old with multiple sclerosis. CDR3s include the opening cysteine and the closing phenylalanine or tryptophan. D genes are given only for firm matches.

v_gene | d_gene | CDR3aa
TRBV5-1 | NA | CASSLVLGGSDTQYF
TRBV10-3 | TRBD2 | CAINRREGQNEQYF
TRBV20-1 | TRBD2 | CSARPSGRGYNEQFF
TRBV20-1 | TRBD1 | CSASPTGEYEQYF
TRBV20-1 | TRBD2 | CSARWTSRQTQYF
TRBV7-3 | TRBD1 | CASSPWTGDYNERFF
TRBV25-1 | TRBD2 | CASRRRGGLETQYF
TRBV7-2 | TRBD2 | CASSSPSGTRSYEQYF
TRBV12-3/TRBV12-4 | TRBD1 | CASSPGQGGVGYTF
TRBV12-3/TRBV12-4 | TRBD1 | CASSRTGTGANVLTF
TRBV5-8 | TRBD1 | CATFLDRLFF
TRBV7-9 | NA | CASSPAGARGSYNEQFF
TRBV12-3/TRBV12-4 | NA | CASSSPGTANTGELFF
TRBV14 | NA | CASSQPTGTSKETQYF
TRBV4-2 | TRBD1 | CASSQDFYTGAEQFF
TRBV3-1 | NA | CASAKGGTHFVEQYF
TRBV29-1 | NA | CSVLETLQETQYF
TRBV15 | NA | CATSRDSEVGETQYF
TRBV10-3 | TRBD2 | CAISGGLADSYEQYF
TRBV7-2 | NA | CASSCTELYNEQFF
TRBV27 | NA | CASSLEQFF
TRBV7-9 | NA | CASSLPIRGGTEAFF
TRBV6-1 | NA | CASSEVGGYYEQYF
TRBV3-1 | TRBD2 | CASSQGGSLFYEQYF
TRBV15 | NA | CATAPMALSYNEQFF
TRBV29-1 | NA | CSARERVQETQYF
TRBV20-1 | TRBD2 | CSSVAGPVYNEQFF
TRBV20-1 | NA | CSASNPSSSYEQYF
TRBV29-1 | TRBD1 | CSVERDRSREQFF
TRBV3-1 | NA | CASSHGEVETQYF
TRBV20-1 | TRBD2 | CSAILAGVDIQYF
TRBV6-5 | TRBD1 | CASSTLTGDNEKLFF
TRBV30 | NA | CAWSTGHTEAFF
TRBV12-3/TRBV12-4 | NA | CASSYRLGGNPNTEAFF
TRBV4-1 | TRBD2 | CASSQDLPGTTTFPEQFF
TRBV29-1 | TRBD1 | CSVEVGTGDYEQYF
TRBV10-3 | TRBD1 | CAISDRDRSDTIYF
TRBV27 | TRBD2 | CASSVRGTGGETQYF
TRBV6-2/TRBV6-3 | NA | CASSYPSGANSLLHF
TRBV4-2 | TRBD1 | CASSQLGDREETQYF
TRBV15 | TRBD1 | CATSRRSGTGGTEAFF
TRBV24-1 | NA | CATSDLDGSPYNEQFF
TRBV20-1 | TRBD1 | CSAKPTGVSGEQYF
TRBV13 | TRBD2 | CASSLSLLWREENKLAKNIQYF
TRBV30 | NA | CAWSVRMNTEAFF
TRBV4-1 | NA | CASSQDQAVTDTQYF
TRBV12-3/TRBV12-4 | TRBD2 | CASRGLAGDTQYF
TRBV20-1 | NA | CSAWGPSSGANVLTF
TRBV29-1 | TRBD2 | CSGWTSGRAGETQFF
TRBV7-9 | NA | CASSQPAGTPADEQYF
TRBV7-8 | TRBD1 | CASRAGTGLGEKLFF
TRBV6-6 | TRBD1 | CASSSSPPGQGFFPQHF
TRBV2 | NA | CASSAAPEQYF
TRBV20-1 | NA | CSASAGASSYEQYF
TRBV29-1 | NA | CSVQGAGPYEQYF
TRBV5-5 | NA | CASSLNGIGTDTQYF
TRBV3-1 | NA | CASSRPETYEQYF
TRBV29-1 | NA | CSVEAGPYEQYF
TRBV19 | NA | CASRFLGANVLTF
TRBV29-1 | NA | CSVEIGEKLFF